The 5 T cell receptor beta chains below come from one sample, sequenced in a study of blood T cell repertoires in COVID-19. Sequencing used immunoSEQ multiplex PCR; TCRdb keeps in-frame clones, though not all of them. Here the sample spans about 94,000 clones, roughly four fifths being singletons. Sample: peripheral blood. The receptor source for this set is a man between 60 and 75 years old with acute or convalescent COVID-19.

This chain connects TRBV29-1 to TRBJ2-7; D gene unclear. This CDR3 comprises 12 residues. Trimming pared 4 bases from V and 0 bases from J, leaving 7 bases between. The germline gives CDR1 SQVTM, CDR2 ANQGSEA. The CDR3 DNA reads TGCAGCGTTGTAGCAGTCTCCTACGAGCAGTACTTC. Translation gives CSVVAVSYEQYF.

The genes are TRBV2 and TRBJ2-2, with unresolved D. Trimming took 2 bases from V and 0 from J, leaving 10 bases between them. The CDR3 has 16 residues. Looked up from germline, CDR1 is SNHLY and CDR2 is FYNNEI. The CDR3, as DNA: TGTGCCAGCAGTGAATTTGGCAGCGCGAACACCGGGGAGCTGTTTTTT. The encoded protein is CASSEFGSANTGELFF.

The genes are TRBV15 and TRBJ1-5; D remains unclear. The V end lost 0 bases, the J end lost 5 bases, and 14 bases lay between the germline ends. CDR3 length: 16 amino acids. Germline V gene data show CDR1 as LNHNV and CDR2 as YYDKDF (reference sequence). This chain's CDR3 is CATSRDWGGSDQPQHF. DNA for the CDR3: TGTGCCACCAGCAGAGATTGGGGAGGGTCCGATCAGCCCCAGCATTTT.

V is TRBV6-5 and J is TRBJ2-1, with 8 bases fitting TRBD2. The V and J ends lost 3 bases and 1 base, in that order; junction bases with no gene match: 2. CDR1 MNHEY and CDR2 SVGAGI come from the germline V gene. The CDR3 contains 15 residues. The CDR3 here is CASSYGGGSYNEQFF. CDR3 nucleotides: TGTGCCAGCAGTTATGGCGGGGGGTCCTACAATGAGCAGTTCTTC.

This clone was detected a few times. The chain is built from TRBV7-9 and TRBJ1-1; 7 nucleotides align to TRBD1. This CDR3 comprises 15 residues. Germline V gene data show CDR1 as SEHNR and CDR2 as FQNEAQ (reference sequence). Trimming removed 7 bases from V and 2 bases from J; junction bases left unmatched: 10. CDR3: CASTVKGAANTEAFF. DNA for the CDR3: TGTGCCAGCACCGTAAAGGGGGCGGCAAACACTGAAGCTTTCTTT.